This paragraph covers one TCR gamma chain sequence. The antigen remains undetermined. The template was reverse-transcribed extracted RNA. Pooled V-gene forward primers with one constant-region reverse primer generated the CDR3 amplicons by multiplex PCR. TCRdb re-called the multiplex PCR reads via CATT. This sample has 35,000 or so gamma-chain clones; roughly 21% occur once, and the top ten carry about 2%. Germline loops: CDR1 EGSTGY, CDR2 YDSYTSSV. The CDR3 sequence is 13 residues long. V shed 4 bases and J 8 bases; nucleotides not matched to a gene: 11. This sample stems from a study of Vδ1+ human thymocytes. Study-wide findings and caveats: Thymic TRG and TRD repertoires appeared highly polyclonal, with Gaussian CDR3 length distributions.

After alphabeta T cell depletion, CD3+ Vdelta1+ Vdelta2- thymocytes were sorted. Sequenced input: Vdelta1+ gamma-delta thymocytes from the thymus. Subset reported: FACS-sorted CD3+ TCRalphabeta- TCRVdelta1+ TCRVdelta2- thymocytes. The receptor was isolated from a girl under three years old who had congenital heart surgery. The chain is built from TRGV4 and TRGJ1 or TRGJ2. CDR3 amino acids: CATWEGKWDKKLF. Here the CDR3 DNA reads TGTGCCACCTGGGAAGGAAAGTGGGATAAGAAACTCTTT.